The 21 T cell receptor beta chains below were found in one sample sequenced in a study of post-analysis software for immune sequencing data. These receptors have no identified antigens. Study-wide results and limits: Compared with controls, patients had more of roughly five TRBV segments, including TRBV5-6, TRBV5-1 and TRBV20-1.

Unique molecular identifiers were carried by the TCR beta cDNA libraries. TCRdb called the PCR reads again in MiXCR, with one record for every CDR3 protein. Of almost 700,000 distinct CDR3 sequences in the sample, 55% to 70% are singletons; the top ten hold approximately 11%. The source material was blood. These receptors were collected from a girl between 2 and 10 years old with multiple sclerosis.

This rearrangement joins TRBV4-3 to TRBJ1-1, with TRBD1 as a possible D gene (5 bases). The CDR3 loop spans 14 amino acids. The V end was cut by 5 bases, the J end by 1 base, with 11 bases between. CDR1 and CDR2 (germline): LGHNA, YSLEER. The CDR3 nucleotides are TGCGCCAGCAGCGATGGGGGGGGGAACACTGAAGCTTTCTTT. It encodes CASSDGGGNTEAFF.

This chain joins TRBV7-2 and TRBJ2-3; D is unresolved. The CDR3 is 15 residues long. Germline V gene lookup returns CDR1 SGHTA and CDR2 FQGNSA. V lost 3 bases and J lost 4, with 14 bases in between. The CDR3 loop reads CASSFGRTPPDTQYF. CDR3 DNA: TGTGCCAGCAGCTTTGGGCGAACTCCCCCAGATACGCAGTATTTT. The whole variable domain, remainder taken from reference TRBV7-2 and TRBJ2-3, is GAGVSQSPSNKVTEKGKDVELRCDPISGHTALYWYRQSLGQGLEFLIYFQGNSAPDKSGLPSDRFSAERTGGSVSTLTIQRTQQEDSAVYLCASSFGRTPPDTQYFGPGTRLTVL.

This clonotype came up a few times. The gene calls are TRBV6-6 and TRBJ1-2, with D tentatively TRBD1 (5 bases). The CDR3 spans 14 residues. Trimming shortened V by 5 bases and J by 7 bases, and 17 bases separated the two germline ends. Germline V gene data show CDR1 as MNHNY and CDR2 as SVGAGI (reference sequence). The CDR3 nucleotides read TGTGCCAGCAGTGCCGTTGGGAGGGGCCCTGGCTACACCTTC. Its protein is CASSAVGRGPGYTF.

This clonotype was seen more than once but under ten times. The V call is TRBV20-1, the J call TRBJ2-1; TRBD2 matches 10 bases. V shed 1 base and J 10 bases; nucleotides not matched to a gene: 7. Germline lookup yields CDR1 DFQATT and CDR2 SNEGSKA (reference sequence). The CDR3 runs to 14 residues. The CDR3 reads CSARVNSGRIEQFF. In DNA, the CDR3 is TGCAGTGCTAGAGTGAATAGCGGGAGGATAGAGCAGTTCTTC.

The chain is built from TRBV12-3 or TRBV12-4 and TRBJ2-3, with no clear D. The CDR3 is 16 amino acids. The V end lost 6 bases, the J end lost 1 base, and 17 bases lay between the germline ends. The CDR3 protein is CASSRQRGRGTDTQYF. For the CDR3, the DNA is TGTGCCAGCAGCCGCCAGCGCGGCCGAGGCACAGATACGCAGTATTTT.

The chain carries TRBV6-5 and TRBJ2-3; D is perhaps TRBD2 (5 bases). V was trimmed by 1 base and J by 2 bases, leaving 7 bases between them. This CDR3 is built from 14 residues. Germline CDR1 MNHEY, CDR2 SVGAGI. The CDR3 is CASSYLDSTDTQYF. The CDR3 DNA follows: TGTGCCAGCAGTTACTTGGACTCCACAGATACGCAGTATTTT.

V gene TRBV14 combines with J gene TRBJ2-7; D call uncertain. Gene TRBJ2-5 matches the end of the DNA better, so the J call may be wrong. The germline V gene has CDR1 SGHDN and CDR2 FVKESK. The CDR3 has 13 residues. CDR3 sequence: CASSQEMSETQYF. CDR3 nucleotides: TGTGCCAGCAGCCAAGAAATGTCGGAGACCCAGTACTTC.

The chain is built from TRBV7-9 and TRBJ2-5, with a tentative D call TRBD2 (6 bases). The J call is in doubt because the DNA end fits TRBJ2-7 better. The length of the CDR3 is 16 residues. Germline V gives CDR1 SEHNR, CDR2 FQNEAQ (reference sequence). The CDR3 DNA is TGTGCCAGCCCGTTAGGGCCCGGGGGTCCCATCTACGAGCAGTACTTC. Residues: CASPLGPGGPIYEQYF.

The table lists this clonotype with a few counts. This chain connects TRBV12-3 or TRBV12-4 to TRBJ2-3; D is uncertain. CDR3 size: 14 residues. V was clipped by 6 bases and J by 2 bases, with 12 bases between them. In DNA, the CDR3 is TGTGCCAGCAGACCGGGCCCAATCACAGATACGCAGTATTTT. Translating it yields CASRPGPITDTQYF.

This sequence joins TRBV7-9 and TRBJ2-7; possible D gene TRBD2, 6 bases. Trimming pared 5 bases from V and 2 bases from J, leaving 13 bases between. CDR3 length: 14 amino acids. CDR1 and CDR2 (germline): SEHNR, FQNEAQ (reference sequence). This CDR3 is CASSARLGPYEQYF. In nucleotides, the CDR3 is TGTGCCAGCAGCGCCCGACTAGGACCCTACGAGCAGTACTTC.

In nucleotides, the CDR3 is TGTGCCAGCTCCATCGACAGGCCCTACGAGCAGTACTTC. This translates into CASSIDRPYEQYF. The genes are TRBV2 and TRBJ2-4; tentative D call: TRBD1 (6 bases). The DNA end is more similar to TRBJ2-7, so the J call may be wrong. CDR1 and CDR2 from the germline V gene are SNHLY and FYNNEI. This CDR3 is built from 13 residues.

For this clonotype: The junction and the germline gene differ at one end; a read error may be behind it. CDR3 protein: CASSGAPAPYTEAFF. The CDR3 region has the DNA TGCGCCAGCAGCGGCGCCCCAGCCCCGTACACTGAAGCCTTCTTT. This chain joins TRBV5-1 and TRBJ1-1; D not certain. This CDR3 spans 15 amino acids. The V gene's germline CDR1 is SGHRS and CDR2 YFSETQ.

This clonotype has just a few counts. The gene calls are TRBV7-8 and TRBJ2-5, with 7 positions matching TRBD2. The CDR3 covers 14 residues. CDR1 is SGHVS and CDR2 is FQNEAQ in the germline V gene. Trimming removed 4 bases from V and 5 bases from J; junction bases left unmatched: 7. The CDR3 reads CASSYRIGGETQYF. DNA of the CDR3: TGTGCCAGCAGCTATCGAATCGGGGGGGAGACCCAGTACTTC. The full variable domain, in which reference TRBV7-8 and TRBJ2-5 provide the parts outside the CDR3, is GAGVSQSPRYKVAKRGQDVALRCDPISGHVSLFWYQQALGQGPEFLTYFQNEAQLDKSGLPSDRFFAERPEGSVSTLKIQRTQQEDSAVYLCASSYRIGGETQYFGPGTRLLVL.

This clonotype showed up just a few times. This chain joins TRBV27 and TRBJ2-7, with 8 nucleotides matching TRBD1. The J call may not be correct, given that the DNA end is closer to TRBJ2-5. The CDR3 has 14 residues. The germline CDR1 and CDR2 sequences are MNHEY and SMNVEV (reference sequence). The CDR3 DNA reads as TGTGCCAGCAGAACCCGGACAGGGTTCGAGACCCAGTACTTC. Its translation: CASRTRTGFETQYF.

The genes are TRBV20-1 and TRBJ2-1, with TRBD2 matching 15 bases. The CDR3 sequence is 17 residues long. CDR1 and CDR2 (germline): DFQATT, SNEGSKA (reference sequence). Trimming took 5 bases from V and 7 from J; bases not matched to a gene: 12. The CDR3 DNA follows: TGCAGTGCTCCCCGGACTAGCGGGAGGGCCCTCTGGAATGAGCAGTTCTTC. Its translation is CSAPRTSGRALWNEQFF.

In its sample, this clonotype was seen a few times. The V gene is TRBV12-3 or TRBV12-4, the J gene TRBJ2-1, with TRBD2 identical over 13 bases. This CDR3 is 15 amino acids long. Germline trimming cut 5 bases from V and 5 bases from J; bases unmatched to any gene: 3. The CDR3 here is CASSTSGRADNEQFF. DNA of the CDR3: TGTGCCAGCAGTACTAGCGGGAGGGCGGACAATGAGCAGTTCTTC.

This clonotype was detected a few times. The chain carries TRBV29-1 and TRBJ1-2; D might be TRBD1 (6 bases). Trimming shortened V by 4 bases and J by 3 bases, and 9 bases separated the two germline ends. CDR3 size: 12 residues. Germline assignment: CDR1 SQVTM and CDR2 ANQGSEA. CDR3 DNA: TGCAGCGTTGGTCCAGGGGACTATGGCTACACCTTC. Protein product: CSVGPGDYGYTF.

This chain links TRBV12-3 or TRBV12-4 with TRBJ1-1; tentative D call: TRBD1 (6 bases). With 3 bases removed from V and 6 bases from J, the gap between germline ends came to 11 bases. The CDR3 is 13 residues long. The CDR3 here is CASSLRQDSEAFF. CDR3 DNA: TGTGCCAGCAGTTTGAGACAGGACTCTGAAGCTTTCTTT.

The CDR3 sequence: CAISDRTSTDTQYF. CDR3 bases: TGTGCCATCAGTGACAGGACTAGCACAGATACGCAGTATTTT. V usage is TRBV10-3 and J usage is TRBJ2-3; weak D call: TRBD2 (5 bases). The V end was cut by 3 bases, the J end by 0 bases, with 7 bases between. The CDR3 is 14 residues long. CDR1 is ENHRY and CDR2 is SYGVKD in the germline V gene.

This clonotype was seen a few times. V gene TRBV4-3 combines with J gene TRBJ2-3; no clear D gene. The CDR3 is 13 amino acids. V lost 2 bases to trimming and J lost 5 bases, with 8 bases between them. Germline CDR1 reads LGHNA; CDR2 reads YSLEER. The CDR3 protein is CASSQRLGDTQYF. CDR3 bases: TGCGCCAGCAGCCAAAGACTCGGAGATACGCAGTATTTT.

In this sample, this clonotype turned up a few times. The rearrangement links TRBV4-1 to TRBJ1-1; 8 nucleotides align to TRBD1. Germline assignment: CDR1 MGHRA and CDR2 YSYEKL. The V gene end was trimmed by 1 base and the J gene end by 6 bases; junction bases not matched to a gene: 7. The CDR3 runs 15 residues. The CDR3 loop reads CASSQGQGKFPEAFF. The DNA of the CDR3 is TGCGCCAGCAGCCAAGGACAGGGGAAATTCCCTGAAGCTTTCTTT.